Below, 10 T cell receptor beta chains from the same sample are listed, as sequenced in a study of T-cell memory formation after mild COVID-19. TCRdb reprocessed the 5' RACE reads via MiXCR and lists one record per CDR3 protein. Of roughly 89,000 distinct CDR3 sequences listed, roughly 15% were seen once; the top ten hold 39%. The sample taken for sequencing was PBMCs or a T cell subset sorted from them (not recorded which). These receptors came from a man aged 18 to 35 who had mild COVID-19 (a few samples of this study predate the infection). Cell type and time point are not known.

The V call is TRBV20-1, the J call TRBJ2-7; TRBD2 might be the D (7 bases). Trimming shortened V by 3 bases and J by 3 bases, and 12 bases separated the two germline ends. The germline V gene has CDR1 DFQATT and CDR2 SNEGSKA (reference sequence). CDR3 length: 13 residues. The CDR3 here is CSASAGEGYEQYF. Written as DNA, the CDR3 is TGCAGTGCTAGTGCAGGGGAGGGCTACGAGCAGTACTTC.

The chain uses TRBV12-3 or TRBV12-4 and TRBJ1-5; TRBD1 is a possible D gene (5 bases). The CDR3 loop spans 14 amino acids. V was shortened by 1 base and J by 5 bases, with 9 bases between the two germline ends. CDR3 sequence: CASSLGGLDQPQHF. CDR3 DNA: TGTGCCAGCAGTTTAGGGGGCTTGGATCAGCCCCAGCATTTT.

There are a few counts of this clonotype. The rearrangement links TRBV4-1 to TRBJ1-1; D is undetermined. The CDR3 extends over 15 amino acids. Germline V gene data show CDR1 as MGHRA and CDR2 as YSYEKL. Trimming cost V 0 bases and J 0 bases, with 8 bases left between them. The CDR3 nucleotides read TGCGCCAGCAGCCAAGACGCACGGTTGAACACTGAAGCTTTCTTT. This codes for CASSQDARLNTEAFF.

This clonotype was detected only a few times. The chain combines TRBV7-9 with TRBJ1-1; D unresolved. The CDR3 contains 13 residues. Germline-derived CDR1 and CDR2 are SEHNR and FQNEAQ (reference sequence). V dropped 5 bases and J dropped 1 base, with 8 bases sitting between them. CDR3 in DNA: TGTGCCAGCAGCGCCACAGAGAACACTGAAGCTTTCTTT. Protein product: CASSATENTEAFF.

J is TRBJ2-5 and V is TRBV13; TRBD1 aligns across 9 bases. Germline-derived CDR1 and CDR2 are PRHDT and FYEKMQ (reference sequence). J was trimmed by 2 bases and V by 5 bases; bases with no gene match: 9. The CDR3 consists of 16 residues. DNA for the CDR3: TGTGCCAGCAGCCGCGGACAGGGGCAGGTACAAGAGACCCAGTACTTC. This codes for CASSRGQGQVQETQYF.

This clonotype occurred many times. V is TRBV6-2 or TRBV6-3 and J is TRBJ2-5, with D uncertain. V lost 7 bases, J lost 2 bases, and 17 bases lay in between. The V gene's germline CDR1 is MNHEY and CDR2 SVGEGT. The CDR3 contains 15 residues. The CDR3 spells CASTRLPNYQETQYF. CDR3 DNA sequence: TGTGCCAGCACCAGACTGCCCAACTATCAAGAGACCCAGTACTTC.

The rearrangement uses TRBV24-1 and TRBJ2-1; the match to TRBD1 covers 8 bases. From germline, CDR1 is KGHDR and CDR2 SFDVKD. Trimming at V came to 2 bases and at J to 6 bases, leaving 8 bases not matched to a gene. The CDR3 has 16 amino acids. The chain's CDR3 is CATSDSPATGVNEQFF. The DNA for the CDR3 is TGTGCCACCAGTGATTCCCCCGCGACAGGGGTCAATGAGCAGTTCTTC.

The chain employs TRBV27 and TRBJ2-7; 14 positions match TRBD2. The CDR3 runs to 17 residues. Germline V gene sequence: CDR1 MNHEY, CDR2 SMNVEV (reference sequence). The J segment lost 2 bases and the V segment lost 5 bases, leaving 8 bases of the junction unmatched. In nucleotides, the CDR3 is TGTGCCAGCAGTCTCCAACCGGGACTAGCGGGGGCCTACGAGCAGTACTTC. Translated: CASSLQPGLAGAYEQYF.

The chain couples TRBV29-1 to TRBJ1-1, with a possible D match to TRBD1 (6 bases). The CDR3 totals 12 residues. Germline V gene sequence: CDR1 SQVTM, CDR2 ANQGSEA. The V gene lost 5 bases and the J gene lost 6 bases, with 13 bases spanning the gap. The CDR3 region has the DNA TGCAGCGTTTGGGGACAAGGCCCTGAAGCTTTCTTT. This codes for CSVWGQGPEAFF.

The chain links TRBV19 to TRBJ2-7; D gene uncertain. V lost 3 bases and J 6 bases, leaving 12 bases between the germline ends. The CDR3 runs to 13 residues. Germline V gene data show CDR1 as LNHDA and CDR2 as SQIVND (reference sequence). The CDR3 nucleotides are TGTGCCAGTAGTATCTTGGGGTCGGCCGAGCAGTACTTC. This sequence encodes CASSILGSAEQYF.